These T cell receptor beta chains were read from a single sample in a study of cytomegalovirus exposure and HLA in healthy donors. The repertoire was sequenced with immunoSEQ multiplex PCR; TCRdb's copy has only in-frame clones and lacks some. The sample lists some 59,000 clones; roughly 87% were seen once. The material sequenced was PBMCs. These TCRs come from a woman aged 18-29 years in good health and CMV-seronegative. Each CDR3 is given with its conserved first and last residue. D genes are given only for firm matches. Clone size is not always given. Where it is, it says once, few, many or a class for expanded clones.

j_call,v_call,d_call,clone_size,cdr3_nt,cdr3_aa
TRBJ2-7,TRBV27,TRBD1,.,TGTGCCAGCAGTCCCCTCGGACAGGGCTACGAGCAGTACTTC,CASSPLGQGYEQYF
TRBJ2-5,TRBV10-3,.,.,TGTGCCATCAGTGTCCAGGGCGGTGAGACCCAGTACTTC,CAISVQGGETQYF
TRBJ1-1,TRBV5-1,.,.,TGCGCCAGCAGCACCGGTGCGAACACTGAAGCTTTCTTT,CASSTGANTEAFF
TRBJ2-7,TRBV14,TRBD2,.,TGTGCCAGCAGCCAAGTTAGCGGGAGGGCCTACTACGAGCAGTACTTC,CASSQVSGRAYYEQYF
TRBJ2-7,TRBV19,TRBD1,.,TGTGCCAGTAGTATTGGGACAGGAGACTACGAGCAGTACTTC,CASSIGTGDYEQYF
TRBJ1-2,TRBV7-9,.,.,TGTGCCAGCAGCTTAGCGGGCATGGAAGGCTACACCTTC,CASSLAGMEGYTF
TRBJ1-5,TRBV28,.,.,TGTGCCAGCAGTTTATTAGGGCAGGGGCGTCTTTCTCAGCCCCAGCATTTT,CASSLLGQGRLSQPQHF
TRBJ1-1,TRBV7-8,.,few,TGTGCCAGCAGCTTAGTCACAGGGAACACTGAAGCTTTCTTT,CASSLVTGNTEAFF
TRBJ1-2,TRBV7-2,.,.,TGTGCCAGCAGCCGAATTGTCAGGGAGGAGGACTATGGCTACACCTTC,CASSRIVREEDYGYTF
TRBJ1-4,TRBV9,.,.,TGTGCCAGCAGCGTAGGGGGCCAGTCAACTAATGAAAAACTGTTTTTT,CASSVGGQSTNEKLFF
TRBJ2-3,TRBV7-9,.,.,TGTGCCAGCAGCTTCCAACGGAGCACAGATACGCAGTATTTT,CASSFQRSTDTQYF
TRBJ2-1,TRBV9,TRBD2,.,TGTGCCAGCAGCGCCCCAGCGGGAGAACGGTACAATGAGCAGTTCTTC,CASSAPAGERYNEQFF
TRBJ1-1,TRBV30,TRBD1,.,TGTGCCTGGAGCCCAACAGGGGCCCTAGGTACGGCTTTCTTT,CAWSPTGALGTAFF
TRBJ2-7,TRBV5-5,.,.,TGTGCCAGCAGCTTGGCCGGGCGGGACCTATACGAGCAGTACTTC,CASSLAGRDLYEQYF
TRBJ1-4,TRBV30,TRBD1,.,TGTGCCTGGAGCCAGGGGGCGGGGGCAACTAATGAAAAACTGTTTTTT,CAWSQGAGATNEKLFF
TRBJ1-5,TRBV6-5,.,.,TGTGCCAGCAGTTACTCGAGTCGGGTTAATCAGCCCCAGCATTTT,CASSYSSRVNQPQHF
TRBJ1-2,TRBV28,TRBD1,once,TGTGCCAGCAACATACCGACAGGGGGCCCCTATGGCTACACCTTC,CASNIPTGGPYGYTF
TRBJ2-7,TRBV6-5,TRBD1,.,TGTGCCAGCAGGGCCCCCGGGACAGGGGGCTACGAGCAGTACTTC,CASRAPGTGGYEQYF